A single TCR beta chain is shown here with its context. This entry is derived from a study of blood T cell repertoires in COVID-19. Study background: In each case, the material was cDNA or gDNA derived from T cells, B-cell-depleted T cells, or PBMCs.

Trimming took 0 bases from V and 6 from J, leaving 10 bases between them. The V gene's germline CDR1 is SGHDT and CDR2 YYEEEE. This CDR3 is 13 amino acids long. Only in-frame clones appear in the TCRdb table, and some are missing; sequencing was by immunoSEQ multiplex PCR. In the table there are roughly 150,000 clones, 75% to 90% of which are singletons. Ages ranged from about 18 to 89 years, with residence in about 23 US areas. Cohorts were determined from participant-reported clinical history. Exposed participants encountered a COVID-19 case during the 2 weeks preceding study entry. Sequenced input: PBMCs or T cells enriched from blood (not recorded which). The chain combines TRBV5-6 with TRBJ2-7, with D possibly TRBD2 on 5 matching bases. This receptor was obtained from a man aged 70-80 years who had been exposed to COVID-19. The CDR3 here is CASSLGGAREQYF. The CDR3, as DNA: TGTGCCAGCAGCTTGGGGGGAGCTCGCGAGCAGTACTTC. The variable domain in full, completed from reference TRBV5-6 and TRBJ2-7, reads DAGVTQSPTHLIKTRGQQVTLRCSPKSGHDTVSWYQQALGQGPQFIFQYYEEEERQRGNFPDRFSGHQFPNYSSELNVNALLLGDSALYLCASSLGGAREQYFGPGTRLTVT.